Listed here are 28 T cell receptor beta chains from one sample, sequenced in a study of shared T cell receptors in the human thymus. The method was immunoSEQ multiplex PCR; TCRdb's version includes in-frame clones alone and lacks a portion of them. The sample has approximately 760,000 clones; 80% to 90% are singletons. These same records also appear under a second study, on human thymus T cells.

Sequencing was done on a sample of thymocytes. These receptors originate from a girl younger than two with a congenital heart defect.

The chain has TRBV7-6 and TRBJ1-1; a possible D gene is TRBD1 (6 bases). Looked up from germline, CDR1 is SGHVS and CDR2 is FNYEAQ. V was trimmed by 3 bases and J by 1 base, leaving 21 bases between them. This CDR3 contains 18 residues. CDR3 nucleotide sequence: TGTGCCAGCAGCTTTTACAGGGAAGAGACTCTAAGGAACACTGAAGCTTTCTTT. It codes for CASSFYREETLRNTEAFF.

This rearrangement joins TRBV7-9 to TRBJ1-2; 11 bases fit TRBD1. This CDR3 is built from 16 residues. Germline CDR1 is SEHNR and CDR2 is FQNEAQ (reference sequence). V dropped 5 bases and J dropped 3; count of bases not matched to a gene: 8. The CDR3 here is CASSAGQGAPYYGYTF. The CDR3 DNA sequence: TGTGCCAGCAGCGCCGGACAGGGGGCCCCATACTATGGCTACACCTTC.

This sequence joins TRBV7-6 and TRBJ2-2; a weak D match, TRBD2 (6 bases). Germline CDR1 SGHVS, CDR2 FNYEAQ. The ends were cut back, 1 base at V and 0 bases at J, with 9 bases in the middle. The CDR3 has 16 residues. This CDR3 reads CASSLGGDSNTGELFF. CDR3 sequence (DNA): TGTGCCAGCAGCTTAGGGGGGGATTCGAACACCGGGGAGCTGTTTTTT.

This clone was picked up a small number of times. This chain links TRBV7-8 with TRBJ1-1; 7 bases map to TRBD1. Germline V gives CDR1 SGHVS, CDR2 FQNEAQ. The ends lost 4 bases at V and 1 base at J; junction bases unmatched: 21. This CDR3 is built from 20 residues. Written as DNA, the CDR3 is TGTGCCAGCAGCTCATTCACAGGGGTAAATCGAAAAGGCCCGAACACTGAAGCTTTCTTT. Translated: CASSSFTGVNRKGPNTEAFF.

This clone was detected a few times. The rearrangement links TRBV4-1 to TRBJ2-2; 7 bases line up with TRBD1. Per germline, CDR1 MGHRA and CDR2 YSYEKL. V trimming: 0 bases; J trimming: 5 bases; junction bases outside the gene matches: 12. The CDR3 is 18 residues long. CDR3 DNA: TGCGCCAGCAGCCAAGAACTTGTCTGGGACAGACGGACCGGGGAGCTGTTTTTT. It is translated as CASSQELVWDRRTGELFF.

The chain is built from TRBV27 and TRBJ1-1, with a possible D match to TRBD1 (5 bases). Germline-derived CDR1 and CDR2 are MNHEY and SMNVEV (reference sequence). V dropped 1 base and J dropped 7 bases, with 13 bases sitting between them. This CDR3 has 14 amino acids. Written as DNA, the CDR3 is TGTGCCAGCAGTTTATTCTCTGGGGGGTTTGAAGCTTTCTTT. It codes for CASSLFSGGFEAFF.

The V and J genes are TRBV4-1 and TRBJ1-5; the D gene is possibly TRBD1 (5 bases). Trimming took 4 bases from V and 3 from J, leaving 28 bases between them. CDR3 length: 20 amino acids. The germline V gene has CDR1 MGHRA and CDR2 YSYEKL. The CDR3 loop reads CASSPNRPSRDSRHNQPQHF. The CDR3 DNA reads as TGCGCCAGCAGCCCTAATCGGCCTTCCCGGGACTCCAGACACAATCAGCCCCAGCATTTT.

The chain links TRBV6-1 to TRBJ2-6; TRBD1 matches 8 bases. The V segment lost 4 bases and the J segment 0 bases; nucleotides outside the gene matches: 11. This CDR3 is built from 19 residues. From germline, CDR1 is MNHNS and CDR2 SASEGT. CDR3 amino acids: CASSGGTGTSHSGANVLTF. CDR3 sequence (DNA): TGTGCCAGCAGTGGGGGGACAGGAACTTCTCACTCTGGGGCCAACGTCCTGACTTTC.

This chain joins TRBV29-1 and TRBJ2-3; tentative D call: TRBD1 (6 bases). CDR3 size: 17 residues. Germline loops: CDR1 SQVTM, CDR2 ANQGSEA. The V end lost 3 bases, the J end lost 0 bases, and 19 bases lay between the germline ends. The CDR3 is CSVDRRGGHVSTDTQYF. CDR3 DNA sequence: TGCAGCGTTGATCGCCGTGGGGGACACGTTAGCACAGATACGCAGTATTTT.

This chain links TRBV11-2 with TRBJ2-7; 11 nucleotides match TRBD1. CDR1 and CDR2 (germline): SGHAT, FQNNGV. This CDR3 is 19 amino acids long. V shed 2 bases and J 6 bases; nucleotides not matched to a gene: 18. CDR3 amino acids: CASSLPHRRTGGDSGEQYF. The CDR3 region has the DNA TGTGCCAGCAGCTTACCCCACCGCCGGACAGGGGGCGATTCGGGCGAGCAGTACTTC.

V gene TRBV28 combines with J gene TRBJ2-6; the D is unclear. The CDR3 runs to 14 residues. The germline CDR1 and CDR2 sequences are MDHEN and SYDVKM. V lost 4 bases and J lost 0, with 4 bases in between. CDR3 in amino acids: CASSSVSGANVLTF. In DNA, the CDR3 is TGTGCCAGCAGTTCAGTCTCTGGGGCCAACGTCCTGACTTTC.

V is TRBV4-1 and J is TRBJ2-7; no clear D. The CDR3 covers 14 residues. Germline V gene data show CDR1 as MGHRA and CDR2 as YSYEKL. The ends were cut back, 1 base at V and 4 bases at J, with 11 bases in the middle. This CDR3 reads CASSQGWRNYEQYF. The CDR3 nucleotides are TGCGCCAGCAGCCAAGGGTGGCGGAATTACGAGCAGTACTTC.

This clone was detected only a few times. The CDR3 spells CASSYRPGDHYEQYF. In DNA form, the CDR3 reads TGTGCCAGCAGTTACCGCCCAGGGGACCACTACGAGCAGTACTTC. The chain links TRBV6-5 to TRBJ2-7; TRBD1 might be the D (6 bases). Trimming removed 2 bases at V and 3 bases at J, with 14 bases between. This CDR3 comprises 15 residues. Germline CDR1 MNHEY, CDR2 SVGAGI.

V usage is TRBV6-1 and J usage is TRBJ2-3, with D perhaps matching TRBD2 (6 bases). V lost 8 bases to trimming and J lost 2 bases, with 14 bases between them. The CDR3 length is 14 residues. Germline V CDR1 and CDR2: MNHNS, SASEGT. The CDR3: CASVNGGVTDTQYF. DNA of the CDR3: TGTGCCAGCGTTAATGGAGGGGTCACAGATACGCAGTATTTT.

CDR3 protein: CASRPTGWNTEAFF. The CDR3 DNA sequence: TGTGCCAGCAGGCCGACAGGGTGGAACACTGAAGCTTTCTTT. The gene calls are TRBV6-4 and TRBJ1-1, with TRBD1 matching over 7 bases. The V gene's germline CDR1 is MRHNA and CDR2 SNTAGT. V shed 6 bases, J shed 1 base, and the junction held 5 bases outside the gene matches. The CDR3 is made up of 14 amino acids.

The J gene is TRBJ1-1, the V gene TRBV12-2. TRBV12-2 is a documented pseudogene. This CDR3 has 18 residues. Written as DNA, the CDR3 is TGTGCAAGTCGCTTACTAGAGGCGGGGGAAAGAATGAACACTGAAGCTTTCTTT. It codes for CASRLLEAGERMNTEAFF.

The gene calls are TRBV5-1 and TRBJ1-1; 10 bases align to TRBD1. Per germline, CDR1 SGHRS and CDR2 YFSETQ. This CDR3 has 15 amino acids. Trimming removed 4 bases from V and 7 bases from J; junction bases left unmatched: 10. In DNA form, the CDR3 reads TGCGCCAGCAGCCCCCGGACAGGGGGTAGGGATGAAGCTTTCTTT. It is translated as CASSPRTGGRDEAFF.

To note about this clone: An end of the junction differs from the germline gene, which may be a read error. This chain links TRBV15 with TRBJ2-1, with TRBD2 matching over 8 bases. Germline CDR1 is LNHNV and CDR2 is YYDKDF (reference sequence). The CDR3 spans 23 residues. The CDR3 spells CATSRAGTSITAHHEGCYDEQFF. The CDR3 nucleotides read TGTGCCACCAGCAGAGCCGGGACTAGTATAACTGCGCACCATGAAGGTTGCTACGATGAGCAGTTCTTC.

This rearrangement joins TRBV7-8 to TRBJ1-1, with D tentatively TRBD1 (5 bases). Per the germline V gene, CDR1 is SGHVS and CDR2 is FQNEAQ. This CDR3 is 16 amino acids long. V lost 4 bases to trimming and J lost 0 bases, with 15 bases between them. The DNA of the CDR3 is TGTGCCAGCAGCTCTGGACAAATCTTAATGAACACTGAAGCTTTCTTT. It encodes CASSSGQILMNTEAFF.

V is TRBV19 and J is TRBJ1-1, with TRBD1 matching 12 bases. This CDR3 region has 17 residues. The V gene's germline CDR1 is LNHDA and CDR2 SQIVND (reference sequence). V gave up 8 bases and J gave up 1 base; unmatched junction bases: 11. DNA for the CDR3: TGTGCCAGTCTCCTCCGGGACAGGGGGCGTAGGAACACTGAAGCTTTCTTT. It is translated as CASLLRDRGRRNTEAFF.

J is TRBJ1-2 and V is TRBV7-9; 8 bases align to TRBD1. The CDR3 has 12 residues. Trimming at V came to 3 bases and at J to 8 bases, leaving 2 bases not matched to a gene. Germline V gene sequence: CDR1 SEHNR, CDR2 FQNEAQ (reference sequence). The CDR3 here is CASSFRGRGYTF. CDR3 coding DNA: TGTGCCAGCAGCTTCAGGGGGCGAGGCTACACCTTC.

This clone has only a few counts. This sequence joins TRBV6-1 and TRBJ2-2; 9 bases are shared with TRBD1. The length of the CDR3 is 15 residues. Germline CDR1 reads MNHNS; CDR2 reads SASEGT. Losses at the gene ends were 4 bases for V and 6 bases for J; bases not matched to a gene: 6. CDR3 loop: CASSVPGQGPGELFF. The DNA of the CDR3 is TGTGCCAGCAGTGTACCGGGACAGGGCCCCGGGGAGCTGTTTTTT.

This clone was detected only once. The CDR3 sequence is CASSLWGRESYNSPLHF. The DNA of the CDR3 is TGTGCCAGCAGCTTGTGGGGGCGGGAGTCCTATAATTCACCCCTCCACTTT. The V call is TRBV5-5, the J call TRBJ1-6, with D perhaps matching TRBD1 (6 bases). CDR3 size: 17 residues. V gave up 1 base and J gave up 1 base, with 12 bases separating them. The germline V gene has CDR1 SGHKS and CDR2 YYEKEE (reference sequence). Supplemented by reference TRBV5-5 and TRBJ1-6, the full variable domain reads DAGVTQSPTHLIKTRGQQVTLRCSPISGHKSVSWYQQVLGQGPQFIFQYYEKEERGRGNFPDRFSARQFPNYSSELNVNALLLGDSALYLCASSLWGRESYNSPLHFGNGTRLTVT.

CDR3 residues: CASSETGPLNTEAFF. The CDR3 DNA sequence: TGTGCCAGCAGTGAGACAGGGCCATTGAACACTGAAGCTTTCTTT. The J gene is TRBJ1-1, the V gene TRBV25-1; 7 bases are a match to TRBD1. Germline CDR1 MGHDK, CDR2 SYGVNS. Trimming removed 3 bases from V and 0 bases from J; junction bases left unmatched: 4. The length of the CDR3 is 15 residues.

The chain uses TRBV18 and TRBJ2-2; 9 positions agree with TRBD2. The trim removed 3 bases at V and 5 bases at J, leaving 1 base unmatched. Germline-derived CDR1 and CDR2 are KGHSH and LQKENI. This CDR3 spans 14 amino acids. The DNA for the CDR3 is TGTGCCAGCTCACCTACTAGCGGGACCGGGGAGCTGTTTTTT. Amino acid sequence: CASSPTSGTGELFF.

The rearrangement links TRBV6-5 to TRBJ2-5, with D possibly matching TRBD2 (6 bases). From germline, CDR1 is MNHEY and CDR2 SVGAGI. V was shortened by 6 bases and J by 2 bases, with 16 bases between the two germline ends. The CDR3 is 15 amino acids. The CDR3 DNA is TGTGCCAGCAGACGCCGGGACTGCCAACAAGAGACCCAGTACTTC. This gives the protein CASRRRDCQQETQYF.

The genes are TRBV9 and TRBJ2-2; TRBD1 aligns across 9 bases. Trimming removed 5 bases from V and 4 bases from J; junction bases left unmatched: 12. CDR1 and CDR2 (germline): SGDLS, YYNGEE. The CDR3 length is 17 residues. In nucleotides, the CDR3 is TGTGCCAGCAGTACAGGTGGACAGGGGTCGAGCACCGGGGAGCTGTTTTTT. This sequence encodes CASSTGGQGSSTGELFF.

The chain links TRBV5-1 to TRBJ1-6; the D gene is possibly TRBD1 (6 bases). Trimming stripped 2 bases from V and 6 bases from J, with 9 bases between. Germline V CDR1 and CDR2: SGHRS, YFSETQ. The length of the CDR3 is 14 residues. CDR3 loop: CASSFRQANSPLHF. As DNA, the CDR3 is TGCGCCAGCAGCTTCAGACAGGCTAATTCACCCCTCCACTTT.